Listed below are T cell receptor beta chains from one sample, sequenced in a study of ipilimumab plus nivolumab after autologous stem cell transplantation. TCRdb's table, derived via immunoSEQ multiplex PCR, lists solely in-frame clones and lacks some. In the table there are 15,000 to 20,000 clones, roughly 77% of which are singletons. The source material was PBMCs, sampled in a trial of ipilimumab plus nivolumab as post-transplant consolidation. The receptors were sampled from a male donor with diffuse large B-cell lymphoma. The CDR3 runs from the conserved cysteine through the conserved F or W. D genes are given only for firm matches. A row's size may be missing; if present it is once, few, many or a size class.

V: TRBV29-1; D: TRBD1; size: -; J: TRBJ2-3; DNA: TGCAGCATGGACGGGACAGGGTCCACAGATACGCAGTATTTT; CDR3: CSMDGTGSTDTQYF
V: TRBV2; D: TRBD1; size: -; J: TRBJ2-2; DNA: TGTGCCAGCAGTGTGGACAGGGGGACCGGGGAGCTGTTTTTT; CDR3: CASSVDRGTGELFF
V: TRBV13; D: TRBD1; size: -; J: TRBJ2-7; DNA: TGTGCCAGCAGCTCCTCTTTAGGTGACAGGGGGTCCCCACATAGCTCCTACGAGCAGTACTTC; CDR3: CASSSSLGDRGSPHSSYEQYF
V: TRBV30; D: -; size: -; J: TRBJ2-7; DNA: TGTGCCTGGAGCGTCCAAGGGCCCTACGAGCAGTACTTC; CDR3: CAWSVQGPYEQYF
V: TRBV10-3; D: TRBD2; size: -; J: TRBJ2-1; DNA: TGTGCCATCAGAGCTACTAGCGGCCCTTACAATGAGCAGTTCTTC; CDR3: CAIRATSGPYNEQFF
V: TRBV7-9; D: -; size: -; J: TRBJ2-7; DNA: TGTGCCAGCAGCATGACAGGAACCTCCTACGAGCAGTACTTC; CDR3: CASSMTGTSYEQYF
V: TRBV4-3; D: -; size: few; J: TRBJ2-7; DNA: TGCGCCAGCAGCCAAGAATTGTCAGAGACCTACGAGCAGTACTTC; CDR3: CASSQELSETYEQYF
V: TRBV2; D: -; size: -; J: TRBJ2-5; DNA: TGTGCCAGCAGTGTGGGCTTCCAAGAGACCCAGTACTTC; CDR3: CASSVGFQETQYF
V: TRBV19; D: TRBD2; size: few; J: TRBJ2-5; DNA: TGTGCCAGTAGTGTCGGGACTAGCGGGGTCGTGGGAGAGACCCAGTACTTC; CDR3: CASSVGTSGVVGETQYF
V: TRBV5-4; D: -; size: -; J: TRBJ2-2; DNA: TGTGCCAGCAGCTTTTTTAGGTTACGAGCCCCCGGGGAGCTGTTTTTT; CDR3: CASSFFRLRAPGELFF
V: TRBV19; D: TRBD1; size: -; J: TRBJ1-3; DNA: TGTGCCAGTAGTGGGACAGAACTTTCCGAAAACACCATATATTTT; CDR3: CASSGTELSENTIYF
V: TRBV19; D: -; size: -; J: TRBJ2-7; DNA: TGTGCCAGTAGTCTAAGGTCGGGCTACGAGCAGTACTTC; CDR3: CASSLRSGYEQYF
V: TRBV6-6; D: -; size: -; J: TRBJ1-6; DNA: TGTGCCAGCATTTTCGACAGGAGGGGAAATTCACCCCTCCACTTT; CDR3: CASIFDRRGNSPLHF
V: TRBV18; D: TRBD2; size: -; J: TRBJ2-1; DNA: TGTGCCAGCTCGCCGGGAGGGGATGAGCAGTTCTTC; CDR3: CASSPGGDEQFF
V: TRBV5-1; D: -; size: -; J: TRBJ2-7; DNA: TGTGCCAGCAGCTTGTTGATGGCAAGAAACGAGCAGTACTTC; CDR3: CASSLLMARNEQYF
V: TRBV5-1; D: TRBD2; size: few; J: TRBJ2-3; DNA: TGCGCCAGCAGCTGGCAAACTAGCGGGGGAGATCTGAATACGCAGTATTTT; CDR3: CASSWQTSGGDLNTQYF
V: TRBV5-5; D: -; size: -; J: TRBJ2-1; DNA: TGTGCCAGCAGCTTGGGTGCAGACCGATACAATGAGCAGTTCTTC; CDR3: CASSLGADRYNEQFF
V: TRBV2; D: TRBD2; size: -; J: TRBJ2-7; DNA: TGTGCCAGCCGACTAGCGGTTTTGGCCTACGAGCAGTACTTC; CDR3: CASRLAVLAYEQYF
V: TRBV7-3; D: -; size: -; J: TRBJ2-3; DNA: TGTGCCAGCAGCTCTAACAGGGCAACAGATACGCAGTATTTT; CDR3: CASSSNRATDTQYF
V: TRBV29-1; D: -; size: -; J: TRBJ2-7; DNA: TGCAGCGTTGAAGTGGGCAACCTGGGGGAGCAGTACTTC; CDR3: CSVEVGNLGEQYF
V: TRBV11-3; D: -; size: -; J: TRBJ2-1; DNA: TGTGCCAGCAGCTCTGGACCCCTGAATGAGCAGTTCTTC; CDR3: CASSSGPLNEQFF
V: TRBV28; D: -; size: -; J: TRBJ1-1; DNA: TGTGCCAGCAGTTTACTGGGGAGGAGGACTGAAGCTTTCTTT; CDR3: CASSLLGRRTEAFF
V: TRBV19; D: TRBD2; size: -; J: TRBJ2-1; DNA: TGTGCCAGTAGCTGGACTAGCGGGACGAATGAGCAGTTCTTC; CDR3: CASSWTSGTNEQFF
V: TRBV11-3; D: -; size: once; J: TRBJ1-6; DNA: TGTGCCAGCAGCTTAAGTGTGAGGGGCTCCTATAATTCACCCCTCCACTTT; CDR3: CASSLSVRGSYNSPLHF
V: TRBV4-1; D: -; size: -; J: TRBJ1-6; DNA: TGCGCCAGCAGCCAAGTGGCACAGCGACGTGGTTCACCCCTCCACTTT; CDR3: CASSQVAQRRGSPLHF
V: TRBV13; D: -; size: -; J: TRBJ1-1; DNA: TGTGCCAGCAGCTCCGACAGCGAAGAAGCTTTCTTT; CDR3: CASSSDSEEAFF
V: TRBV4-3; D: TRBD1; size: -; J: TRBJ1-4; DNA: TGCGCCAGCAGCCAAGAGGGACAGTCAAATGAAAAACTGTTTTTT; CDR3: CASSQEGQSNEKLFF
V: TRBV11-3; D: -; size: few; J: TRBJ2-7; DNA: TGTGCCAGCAGCTTATCCGGCTTCGACGAGCAGTACTTC; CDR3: CASSLSGFDEQYF
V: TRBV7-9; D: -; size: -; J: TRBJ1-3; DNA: TGTGCCAGCAGCTTAGCGCTTGGAAACACCATATATTTT; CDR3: CASSLALGNTIYF
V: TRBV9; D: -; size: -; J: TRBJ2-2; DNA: TGTGCCAGCAGCCTAATAGAAAGTGCCGGGGAGCTGTTTTTT; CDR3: CASSLIESAGELFF
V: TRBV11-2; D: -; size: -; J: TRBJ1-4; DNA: TGTGCCAGCAGCGCATCATTTGGGGTTGCTAATGAAAAACTGTTTTTT; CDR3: CASSASFGVANEKLFF
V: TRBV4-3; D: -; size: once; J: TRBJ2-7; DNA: TGCGCCAGCAGCCCACAAGGACCCACTACAGCTTCCGAAACCTACGAGCAGTACTTC; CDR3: CASSPQGPTTASETYEQYF
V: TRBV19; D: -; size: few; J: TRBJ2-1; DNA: TGTGCCAGTAGTATCCTCCGAGCGGGCTCCTACAATGAGCAGTTCTTC; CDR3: CASSILRAGSYNEQFF
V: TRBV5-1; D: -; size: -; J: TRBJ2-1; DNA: TGCGCCAGCAGCTTGTCTAGAGGAGCAGGCAATGAGCAGTTCTTC; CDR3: CASSLSRGAGNEQFF
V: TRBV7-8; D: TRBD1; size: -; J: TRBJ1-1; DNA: TGTGCCAGCAGCTCTTACAGGGGGCGGAAGACTGAAGCTTTCTTT; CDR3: CASSSYRGRKTEAFF
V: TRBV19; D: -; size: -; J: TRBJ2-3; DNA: TGTGCCAGTAGTACATTCAGGGGGGGCACAGATACGCAGTATTTT; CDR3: CASSTFRGGTDTQYF
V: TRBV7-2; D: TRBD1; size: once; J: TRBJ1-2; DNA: TGTGCCAGCAGCTGGAGGGACAGGCGCTATGGCTACACCTTC; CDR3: CASSWRDRRYGYTF
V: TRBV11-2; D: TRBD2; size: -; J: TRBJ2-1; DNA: TGTGCCAGCAGAGCTAGCGGGGGAAATGAGCAGTTCTTC; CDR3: CASRASGGNEQFF
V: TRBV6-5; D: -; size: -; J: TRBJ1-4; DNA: TGTGCCAGCAGTCAACGTGGGACCCGACATGAAAAACTGTTTTTT; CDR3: CASSQRGTRHEKLFF
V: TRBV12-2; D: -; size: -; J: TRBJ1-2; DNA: TGTGCAAGTCGCTCTCCTTGGGGGGACAGCACTCCAGAGGGCTACACCTTC; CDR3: CASRSPWGDSTPEGYTF
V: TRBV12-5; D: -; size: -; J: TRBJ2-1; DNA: TGTGCTAGTGGTTTGAGGGATACCTACAATGAGCAGTTCTTC; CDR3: CASGLRDTYNEQFF
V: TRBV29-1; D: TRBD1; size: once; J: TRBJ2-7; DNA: TGCAGCGTTGAGGGGACAGGGGGCGCGGGCGAGCAGTACTTC; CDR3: CSVEGTGGAGEQYF
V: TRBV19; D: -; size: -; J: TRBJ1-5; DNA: TGTGCCAGTGGGGGTCGGCGCGGGGACCAGCCCCAGCATTTT; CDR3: CASGGRRGDQPQHF
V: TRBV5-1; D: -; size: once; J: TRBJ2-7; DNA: TGCGCCAGCAGCTTGCCCCTCAGGGGCCAGGGGGAGCAGTACTTC; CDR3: CASSLPLRGQGEQYF
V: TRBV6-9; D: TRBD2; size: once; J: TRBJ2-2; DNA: TGTGCCAGCAGCCCTATACCCCCTAGCGGGGCCTCCACCGGGGAGCTGTTTTTT; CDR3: CASSPIPPSGASTGELFF
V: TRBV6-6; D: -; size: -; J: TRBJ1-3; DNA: TGTGCCAGCAGTTACCCTACAGGGACTGGAAACACCATATATTTT; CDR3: CASSYPTGTGNTIYF
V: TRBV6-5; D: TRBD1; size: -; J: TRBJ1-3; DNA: TGTGCCAGCAGTTTACAGGGGGCTCCCTCTGGAAACACCATATATTTT; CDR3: CASSLQGAPSGNTIYF
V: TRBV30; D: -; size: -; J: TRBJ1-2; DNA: TGTGCCTGGAGTGCCGAATCTGGGGGGGCCTTGTATGGCTACACCTTC; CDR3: CAWSAESGGALYGYTF
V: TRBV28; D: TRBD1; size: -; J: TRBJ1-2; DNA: TGTGCCAGCAGTTTACCCTACAGGACAGGGGATGGCTACACCTTC; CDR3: CASSLPYRTGDGYTF
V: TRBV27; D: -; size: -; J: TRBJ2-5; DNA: TGTGCCAGCAGTTGGGGCAAACACAGAGGGGAGACCCAGTACTTC; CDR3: CASSWGKHRGETQYF